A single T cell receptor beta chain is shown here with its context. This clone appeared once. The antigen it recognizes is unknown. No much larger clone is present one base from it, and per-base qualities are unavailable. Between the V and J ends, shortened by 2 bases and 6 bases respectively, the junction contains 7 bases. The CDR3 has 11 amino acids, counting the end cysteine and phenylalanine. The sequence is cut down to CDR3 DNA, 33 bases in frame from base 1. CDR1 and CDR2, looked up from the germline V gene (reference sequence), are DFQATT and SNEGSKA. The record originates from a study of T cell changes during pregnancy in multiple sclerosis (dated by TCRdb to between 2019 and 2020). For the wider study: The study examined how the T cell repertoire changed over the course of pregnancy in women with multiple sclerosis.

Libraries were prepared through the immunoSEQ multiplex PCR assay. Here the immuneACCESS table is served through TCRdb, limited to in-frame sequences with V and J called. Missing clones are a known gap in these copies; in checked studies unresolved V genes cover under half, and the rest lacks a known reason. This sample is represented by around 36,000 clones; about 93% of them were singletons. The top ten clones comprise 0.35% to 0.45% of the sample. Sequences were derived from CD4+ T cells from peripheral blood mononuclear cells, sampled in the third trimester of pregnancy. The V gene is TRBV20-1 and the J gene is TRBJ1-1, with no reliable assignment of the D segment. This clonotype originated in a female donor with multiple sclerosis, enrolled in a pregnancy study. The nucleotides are TGCAGTGCTAGAACTCCGGCTGAAGCTTTCTTT. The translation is CSARTPAEAFF.